This entry describes one T cell receptor (beta chain). The data were obtained in a study of blood T cell repertoires in COVID-19. Study background: Acute-phase and convalescent COVID-19 samples originated in the United States, Italy and Spain. T cells, B-cell-depleted T cells, or PBMCs provided the cDNA or gDNA that served as material.

Clones were read by immunoSEQ multiplex PCR, and TCRdb kept only the in-frame ones, dropping some. The data show approximately 67,000 clones, about 91% seen once. The CDR3 contains 15 residues. This TCR came from a woman aged 55-75 years with active COVID-19. V usage is TRBV1 and J usage is TRBJ2-1; the D call TRBD2 from the table was never checked on the DNA. TRBV1 is classified as a pseudogene. Sequencing was done on a sample of peripheral blood. The CDR3 bases are TGCACCAGCAGCTTTAGCGGGAGCTCCTACAATGAGCAGTTCTTC. It is translated as CTSSFSGSSYNEQFF.